The next 14 T cell receptor beta chains were all read from a single sample in a study of shared clonotypes between healthy human individuals. This table comes from immunoSEQ multiplex PCR, and its TCRdb copy is limited to in-frame clones, with some not included. The data contain about 2 million clones, 90% to 95% of them singletons. The sequenced sample consisted of naive CD4+ T cells sorted from blood. Subset noted: CD45RA+ positively selected. These TCRs come from a man between 18 and 29 years old in good health.

V usage is TRBV9 and J usage is TRBJ1-1; no firm D call. Looked up from germline, CDR1 is SGDLS and CDR2 is YYNGEE. The CDR3 length is 14 residues. The V end lost 3 bases, the J end lost 1 base, and 10 bases lay between the germline ends. The CDR3 DNA sequence: TGTGCCAGCAGCGGAGGGATTTCGAACACTGAAGCTTTCTTT. This codes for CASSGGISNTEAFF.

The V and J genes are TRBV29-1 and TRBJ1-2, with TRBD1 matching 9 bases. This CDR3 is built from 13 residues. The germline V gene has CDR1 SQVTM and CDR2 ANQGSEA. With 4 bases clipped from V and 7 bases from J, the junction kept 7 bases outside the gene matches. The DNA for the CDR3 is TGCAGCGTTGGGACAGGGGATCGGACTGGCTACACCTTC. Residues: CSVGTGDRTGYTF. Complete variable domain (other parts from reference TRBV29-1 and TRBJ1-2): SAVISQKPSRDICQRGTSLTIQCQVDSQVTMMFWYRQQPGQSLTLIATANQGSEATYESGFVIDKFPISRPNLTFSTLTVSNMSPEDSSIYLCSVGTGDRTGYTFGSGTRLTVV.

The chain is built from TRBV7-9 and TRBJ2-1, with D possibly TRBD2 on 5 matching bases. The CDR3 runs 14 residues. V dropped 6 bases and J dropped 9 bases, with 18 bases sitting between them. CDR1 and CDR2 (germline): SEHNR, FQNEAQ (reference sequence). CDR3 sequence reads: CASSPTRLALEQFF. The CDR3 region has the DNA TGTGCCAGCAGTCCCACCCGGCTAGCCCTTGAGCAGTTCTTC.

Here the CDR3 DNA reads TGTGCCAGCAGCTTAGAACTAGCGGGTTCTAATACGCAGTATTTT. Encoded protein: CASSLELAGSNTQYF. The chain has TRBV7-8 and TRBJ2-3; 9 bases are a match to TRBD2. The length of the CDR3 is 15 residues. The germline gives CDR1 SGHVS, CDR2 FQNEAQ. Unmatched junction bases numbered 6, after V lost 1 base and J lost 7 bases.

A word on this clone: A much larger clone sits a single nucleotide away, making a read error possible. V gene TRBV29-1 combines with J gene TRBJ2-3; 7 nucleotides align to TRBD1. In germline, CDR1 is SQVTM, CDR2 ANQGSEA. The CDR3 is made up of 14 amino acids. The CDR3 DNA reads TGCGGCGTTGTAGGGGGCGTAGGCACAGATACGCAGTATTTT. The encoded protein is CGVVGGVGTDTQYF.

The chain combines TRBV14 with TRBJ1-6; D perhaps matches TRBD1 (6 bases). Germline V gene lookup returns CDR1 SGHDN and CDR2 FVKESK. CDR3 length: 13 amino acids. Trimming took off 4 bases at V and 11 bases at J, with 12 bases between the two ends. The CDR3 DNA reads TGTGCCAGCAGCCCTAGGGGGTGGACACCCCTCCACTTT. Encoded protein: CASSPRGWTPLHF.

This clone was observed once. DNA for the CDR3: TGTGCCAGCAGCTTTTCAGGGAACACTGAAGCTTTCTTT. The encoded protein is CASSFSGNTEAFF. V and J are TRBV11-1 and TRBJ1-1; D uncertain. Germline-derived CDR1 and CDR2 are SGHAT and FQDESV (reference sequence). The ends were cut back, 3 bases at V and 1 base at J, with 6 bases in the middle. The CDR3 has 13 residues.

This chain joins TRBV4-3 and TRBJ2-3; 8 nucleotides match TRBD2. J lost 0 bases, V lost 0 bases, and 5 bases had no gene match. This CDR3 region has 17 residues. The germline CDR1 and CDR2 sequences are LGHNA and YSLEER. CDR3 coding DNA: TGCGCCAGCAGCCAAGAATCGGCTAGCGGGAGCACAGATACGCAGTATTTT. Translating it yields CASSQESASGSTDTQYF.

V gene TRBV6-7 combines with J gene TRBJ2-5; 8 positions agree with TRBD2. TRBV6-7 falls under the ORF class, with uncertain function. The CDR3 is 14 amino acids. Trimming took 7 bases from V and 0 from J; bases not matched to a gene: 4. Here the CDR3 reads CASNLAGHQETQYF. The CDR3 coding sequence is TGTGCCAGCAACCTAGCGGGCCACCAAGAGACCCAGTACTTC.

This chain uses TRBV9 with TRBJ2-3; no reliable D call. The germline V and J ends were trimmed by 0 bases and 0 bases, with 8 bases remaining between them. There are 15 residues in the CDR3. Germline loops: CDR1 SGDLS, CDR2 YYNGEE. The CDR3 is CASSVDLGSTDTQYF. CDR3 DNA sequence: TGTGCCAGCAGCGTAGATTTGGGAAGCACAGATACGCAGTATTTT.

The CDR3 DNA reads TGTGCCTCCGGCGGGACAGAGAACACCGGGGAGCTGTTTTTT. It specifies CASGGTENTGELFF. The chain employs TRBV6-5 and TRBJ2-2, with TRBD1 as a possible D gene (7 bases). Germline CDR1 is MNHEY and CDR2 is SVGAGI. The V end lost 11 bases, the J end lost 1 base, and 14 bases lay between the germline ends. CDR3 size: 14 residues.

A remark on this clone: The sample holds other DNA sequences that translate to the same CDR3. V and J are TRBV18 and TRBJ2-3, with D possibly TRBD2 on 5 matching bases. Germline CDR1 is KGHSH and CDR2 is LQKENI. Deletions cut 6 bases from V and 4 bases from J, with 14 bases between. The CDR3 extends over 14 amino acids. The CDR3: CASSPAGRSDTQYF. In nucleotides, the CDR3 is TGTGCCAGCTCCCCCGCGGGTAGATCAGATACGCAGTATTTT.

The gene calls are TRBV29-1 and TRBJ1-1, with D maybe TRBD1 (6 bases). This CDR3 contains 12 residues. Germline lookup yields CDR1 SQVTM and CDR2 ANQGSEA. V was cut by 6 bases and J by 4 bases, with 12 bases left in between. For the CDR3, the DNA is TGCAGCGTACAGGGCTTGGTCACTGAAGCTTTCTTT. Protein sequence: CSVQGLVTEAFF.

This chain joins TRBV6-1 and TRBJ2-7, with 8 bases aligning to TRBD1. The CDR3 has 14 amino acids. V lost 7 bases and J lost 4; bases outside the gene matches: 9. CDR1 and CDR2 (germline): MNHNS, SASEGT. CDR3 sequence: CASMGAGGKYEQYF. The CDR3 bases are TGTGCCAGCATGGGGGCAGGGGGCAAGTACGAGCAGTACTTC.